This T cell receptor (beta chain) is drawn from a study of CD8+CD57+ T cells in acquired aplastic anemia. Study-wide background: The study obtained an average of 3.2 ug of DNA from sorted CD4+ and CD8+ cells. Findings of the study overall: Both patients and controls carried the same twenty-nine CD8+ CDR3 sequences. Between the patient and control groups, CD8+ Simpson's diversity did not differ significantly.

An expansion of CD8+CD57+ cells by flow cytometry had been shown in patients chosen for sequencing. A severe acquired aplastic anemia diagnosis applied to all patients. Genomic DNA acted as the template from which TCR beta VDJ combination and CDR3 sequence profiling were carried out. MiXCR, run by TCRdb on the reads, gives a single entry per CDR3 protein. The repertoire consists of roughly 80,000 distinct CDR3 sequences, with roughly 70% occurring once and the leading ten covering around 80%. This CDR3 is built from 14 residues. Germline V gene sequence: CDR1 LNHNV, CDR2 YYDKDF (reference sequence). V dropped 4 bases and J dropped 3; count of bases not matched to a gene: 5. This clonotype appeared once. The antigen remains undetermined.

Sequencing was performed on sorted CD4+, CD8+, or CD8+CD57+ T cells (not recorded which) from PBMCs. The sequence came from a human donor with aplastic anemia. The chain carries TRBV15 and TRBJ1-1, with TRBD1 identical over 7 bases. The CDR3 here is CATSKGQEYTEAFF. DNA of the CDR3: TGTGCCACCAGCAAAGGACAGGAGTACACTGAAGCTTTCTTT.